Each of the 8 T cell receptor beta chains below was sequenced from the same sample in a study of blood T cell repertoires in COVID-19. Repertoires were generated with immunoSEQ multiplex PCR, while TCRdb's copy carries only in-frame clones and drops some. The top ten hold roughly 14% of the sample, which has 90,000 to 120,000 clones, 87% seen once. The material sequenced was peripheral blood. The origin of the receptors is a man between 45 and 60 years old with acute or convalescent COVID-19.

This clone appeared a single time. The V and J genes are TRBV25-1 and TRBJ2-5; D unclear. CDR3 length: 13 amino acids. CDR1 MGHDK and CDR2 SYGVNS come from the germline V gene. The germline V and J ends were trimmed by 4 bases and 3 bases, with 9 bases remaining between them. CDR3 amino acids: CASSGLFKETQYF. The CDR3 DNA reads as TGTGCCAGCAGTGGACTGTTTAAAGAGACCCAGTACTTC.

The rearrangement uses TRBV10-3 and TRBJ2-5; 9 bases match TRBD1. The V and J ends lost 7 bases and 5 bases, in that order; junction bases with no gene match: 8. Germline V lookup: CDR1 ENHRY, CDR2 SYGVKD. CDR3 size: 14 residues. The CDR3 DNA sequence: TGTGCCATCAACGGGGGGACAGGGACGGAGACCCAGTACTTC. Protein product: CAINGGTGTETQYF.

The gene calls are TRBV19 and TRBJ2-7; tentatively, D is TRBD2 (5 bases). V shed 3 bases and J shed 6 bases, with 12 bases lying between them. Germline assignment: CDR1 LNHDA and CDR2 SQIVND (reference sequence). The CDR3 has 13 amino acids. The CDR3 protein is CASSMGSQAEQYF. For the CDR3, the DNA is TGTGCCAGTAGTATGGGGAGCCAGGCCGAGCAGTACTTC.

This chain joins TRBV11-3 and TRBJ2-2; a possible D gene is TRBD2 (5 bases). Germline CDR1 and CDR2: SGHNT and YENEEA. This CDR3 region has 13 residues. Trimming removed 5 bases from V and 7 bases from J, with 11 bases in between. The CDR3 reads CASSTHAGGELFF. The CDR3 region has the DNA TGTGCCAGCAGCACCCACGCGGGCGGGGAGCTGTTTTTT.

In its sample, this clone was seen a few times. The chain combines TRBV12-3 or TRBV12-4 with TRBJ1-3; unclear D gene. CDR3 length equals 13 residues. V shed 4 bases and J shed 2 bases, with 6 bases lying between them. CDR3 nucleotide sequence: TGTGCCAGCAGTTACAGAACTGGAAACACCATATATTTT. Its translation: CASSYRTGNTIYF.

V gene TRBV6-6 combines with J gene TRBJ1-4; D ambiguous. The germline V and J ends were trimmed by 2 bases and 5 bases, with 9 bases remaining between them. CDR3 length equals 14 residues. CDR1 MNHNY and CDR2 SVGAGI come from the germline V gene (reference sequence). The CDR3: CASSYAVLNEKLFF. In DNA, the CDR3 is TGTGCCAGCAGTTACGCCGTACTCAATGAAAAACTGTTTTTT.

This chain uses TRBV6-5 with TRBJ2-2, with D possibly being TRBD2 (5 bases). The CDR3 extends over 15 amino acids. Germline loops: CDR1 MNHEY, CDR2 SVGAGI. V lost 2 bases to trimming and J lost 2 bases, with 9 bases between them. The chain's CDR3 is CASSYRETNTGELFF. The CDR3 DNA reads as TGTGCCAGCAGTTACAGGGAGACCAACACCGGGGAGCTGTTTTTT.

This sequence joins TRBV9 and TRBJ2-5; unclear D gene. Germline loops: CDR1 SGDLS, CDR2 YYNGEE. The CDR3 extends over 15 amino acids. V lost 0 bases and J 4 bases, leaving 13 bases between the germline ends. The DNA of the CDR3 is TGTGCCAGCAGCGTAGTGGCTAGGATGGGAGAGACCCAGTACTTC. Its translation: CASSVVARMGETQYF. Drawing the rest from reference TRBV9 and TRBJ2-5, the complete variable domain is DSGVTQTPKHLITATGQRVTLRCSPRSGDLSVYWYQQSLDQGLQFLIQYYNGEERAKGNILERFSAQQFPDLHSELNLSSLELGDSALYFCASSVVARMGETQYFGPGTRLLVL.